One TCR beta chain is described in this entry. Its antigen remains unknown. Of the isolated RNA, all was reverse transcribed, and so the sequenced material was expressed TCRB transcripts. Read counts averaged around 3.5 million for samples of naive, central memory and regulatory T cells. The protocol was immunoSEQ multiplex PCR, while the TCRdb copy is restricted to in-frame clones and leaves out a portion. This table holds roughly 340,000 clones, roughly 13% found once. The data derive from a study of beta chain features in type 1 diabetes. Study-level background: Patients shared similar age, gender and cell yields with healthy donors. Study-wide findings and caveats: Moderate yet significant TCRB CDR3 shortening was seen in Type 1 diabetes patients in all four CD4+ subsets.

This TCR derives from a woman aged 18 to 35 with type 1 diabetes. Sequenced sample: naive CD4+ T cells from blood.

The CDR3 loop reads CASSFGAGVGADTQYF. CDR3 in DNA: TGTGCCAGCAGCTTTGGGGCGGGAGTGGGGGCAGATACGCAGTATTTT. The chain combines TRBV7-9 with TRBJ2-3, with TRBD2 matching 7 bases. The germline gives CDR1 SEHNR, CDR2 FQNEAQ (reference sequence). The CDR3 loop spans 16 amino acids. V gave up 3 bases and J gave up 4 bases; unmatched junction bases: 10.